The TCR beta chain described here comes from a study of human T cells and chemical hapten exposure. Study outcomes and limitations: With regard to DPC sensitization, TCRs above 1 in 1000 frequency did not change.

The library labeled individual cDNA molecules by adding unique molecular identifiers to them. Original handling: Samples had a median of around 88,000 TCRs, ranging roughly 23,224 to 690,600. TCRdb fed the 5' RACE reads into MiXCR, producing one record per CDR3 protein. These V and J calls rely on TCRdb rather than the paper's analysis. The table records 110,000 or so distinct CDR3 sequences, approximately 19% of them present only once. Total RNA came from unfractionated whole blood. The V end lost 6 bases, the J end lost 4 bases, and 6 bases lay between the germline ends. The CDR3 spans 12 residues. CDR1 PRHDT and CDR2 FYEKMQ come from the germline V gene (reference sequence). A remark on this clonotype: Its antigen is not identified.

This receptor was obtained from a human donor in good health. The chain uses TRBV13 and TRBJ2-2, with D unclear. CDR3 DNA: TGTGCCAGCAGAGAAGTCACCGGGGAGCTGTTTTTT. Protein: CASREVTGELFF.